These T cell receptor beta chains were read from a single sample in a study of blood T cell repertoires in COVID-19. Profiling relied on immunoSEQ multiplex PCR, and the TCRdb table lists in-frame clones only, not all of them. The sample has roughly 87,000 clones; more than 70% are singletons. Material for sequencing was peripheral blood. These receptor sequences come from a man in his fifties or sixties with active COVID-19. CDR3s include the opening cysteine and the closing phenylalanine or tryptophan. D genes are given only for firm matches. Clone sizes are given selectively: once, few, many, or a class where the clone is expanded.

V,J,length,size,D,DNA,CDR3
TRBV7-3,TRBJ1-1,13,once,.,TGTGCCAGCAGCTTAGACACCGCCACTGAAGCTTTCTTT,CASSLDTATEAFF
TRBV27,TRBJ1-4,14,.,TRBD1,TGTGCCAGCAGTTTAAACAGGGGGCTAGAAAAACTGTTTTTT,CASSLNRGLEKLFF
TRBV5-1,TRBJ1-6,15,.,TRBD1,TGCGCCAGCAGCTTCCTACAGGGGGATAATTCACCCCTCCACTTT,CASSFLQGDNSPLHF
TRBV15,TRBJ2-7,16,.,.,TGTGCCACCAGCAGAGTCCGGGCAGGGGTTGGGGGCGAGCAGTACTTC,CATSRVRAGVGGEQYF
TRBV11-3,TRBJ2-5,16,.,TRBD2,TGTGCCAGCAGCCCTGGACTAGCGGGACCCGGGGAGACCCAGTACTTC,CASSPGLAGPGETQYF
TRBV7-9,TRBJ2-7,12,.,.,TGTGCCAGCAGCTTAGGGACAAGCCTCACGGACTTC,CASSLGTSLTDF
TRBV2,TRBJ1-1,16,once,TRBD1,TGTGCCAGCAGTTTTACGCCAGGGACAGGGAAAAGGGAAGCTTTCTTT,CASSFTPGTGKREAFF
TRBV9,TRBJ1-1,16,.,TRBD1,TGTGCCAGCAGCGTAGGAGGGACAGGGGCGAACACTGAAGCTTTCTTT,CASSVGGTGANTEAFF
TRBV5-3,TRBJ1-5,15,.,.,TGTGCCAGAAGCTTGGGGACGCAGGGTTTTCAGCCCCAGCATTTT,CARSLGTQGFQPQHF
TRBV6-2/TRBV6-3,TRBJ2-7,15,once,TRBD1,TGTGCCAGCAGCCGCCGACAGGGCCGGCTTAATGAGCAGTACTTC,CASSRRQGRLNEQYF
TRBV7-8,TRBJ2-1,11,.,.,TGTGCCAGCAGCCCAGGACTGGAGCAGTTCTTC,CASSPGLEQFF
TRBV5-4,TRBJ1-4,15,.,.,TGTGCCAGCAGCCCGGGGACTTCAGCTAATGAAAAACTGTTTTTT,CASSPGTSANEKLFF
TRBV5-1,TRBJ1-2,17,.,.,TGCGCCAGCAGCTTGGGGCAGACGGGGTCCTTTGGCTATGGCTACACCTTC,CASSLGQTGSFGYGYTF
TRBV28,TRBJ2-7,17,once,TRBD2,TGTGCCAGCAGTTTAGTATGGCTAGCGGGAGTAGGGCGCGAGCAGTACTTC,CASSLVWLAGVGREQYF
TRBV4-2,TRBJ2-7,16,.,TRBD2,TGTGCCAGCAGCCAAGAAGCTAGCGGGGTTACCTACGAGCAGTACTTC,CASSQEASGVTYEQYF
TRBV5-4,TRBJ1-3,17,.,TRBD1,TGTGCCAGCAGCCCGCGGGGACAGGGGGCGCGAGGAAACACCATATATTTT,CASSPRGQGARGNTIYF
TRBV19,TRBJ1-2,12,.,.,TGTGCCAGTAGTACGCTAAACTATGGCTACACCTTC,CASSTLNYGYTF
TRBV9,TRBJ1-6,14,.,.,TGTGCCAGCAGCGTAGGTGAGACAGTTTCACCCCTCCACTTT,CASSVGETVSPLHF
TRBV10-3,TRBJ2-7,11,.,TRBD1,TGTGCCTCGGGACAGGGCTACGAGCAGTACTTC,CASGQGYEQYF
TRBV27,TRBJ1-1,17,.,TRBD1,TGTGCCAGCAGTTTATCCGGGACAGGGACGGTTGGCACTGAAGCTTTCTTT,CASSLSGTGTVGTEAFF
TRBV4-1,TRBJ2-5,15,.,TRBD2,TGCGCCAGCAGCCAAGGGATAGCGGGAGGGGAGACCCAGTACTTC,CASSQGIAGGETQYF
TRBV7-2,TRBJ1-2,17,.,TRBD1,TGTGCCAGCAGCTTAGCAGCGGGGGACAGGGGGGTCTATGGCTACACCTTC,CASSLAAGDRGVYGYTF
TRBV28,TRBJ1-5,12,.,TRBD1,TGTGCCAGCAGTCTGGGGACAGGGCCCCAGCATTTT,CASSLGTGPQHF
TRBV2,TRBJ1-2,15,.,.,TGTGCCAGCAGAACCGGGACAAGTGTTGCTGGTGGCTACACCTTC,CASRTGTSVAGGYTF
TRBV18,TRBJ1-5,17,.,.,TGTGCCAGCTCACCATATGGGTCAGGGGATAGCAATCAGCCCCAGCATTTT,CASSPYGSGDSNQPQHF
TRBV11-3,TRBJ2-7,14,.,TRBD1,TGTGCCAGCAGCCCGACAGGGAGCTCCTACGAGCAGTACTTC,CASSPTGSSYEQYF
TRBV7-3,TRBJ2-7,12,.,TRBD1,TGTGCCAGCAGCTCGACAGGGGCCGAGCAGTACTTC,CASSSTGAEQYF
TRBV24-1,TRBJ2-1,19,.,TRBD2,TGTGCCACCAGTGACCCATCGGGGCTAGCGGGAGCCGCATACAATGAGCAGTTCTTC,CATSDPSGLAGAAYNEQFF
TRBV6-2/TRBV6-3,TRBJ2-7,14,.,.,TGTGCCAGCAGTTACTTGGACAAGAACTACGAGCAGTACTTC,CASSYLDKNYEQYF
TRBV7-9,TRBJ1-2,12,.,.,TGTGCCAGCAGCTTACAGGGCTATGGCTACACCTTC,CASSLQGYGYTF
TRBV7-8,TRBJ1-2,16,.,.,TGTGCCAGCAGCTTAGGAGGTGTTGGGGGAGGGTATGGCTACACCTTC,CASSLGGVGGGYGYTF
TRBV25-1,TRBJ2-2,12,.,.,TGTGCCAGCGATACAGGTGCCGGGGAGCTGTTTTTT,CASDTGAGELFF
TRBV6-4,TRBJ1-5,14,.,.,TGTGCCAGCAGTAGCGTGGGAGGGCGTCAGCCCCAGCATTTT,CASSSVGGRQPQHF
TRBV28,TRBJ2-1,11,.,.,TGTGCCAGCAGTCCCGTTAATGAGCAGTTCTTC,CASSPVNEQFF
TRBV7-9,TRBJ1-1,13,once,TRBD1,TGTGCCAGCAGCTTGACAGGGGCTGCTGAAGCTTTCTTT,CASSLTGAAEAFF
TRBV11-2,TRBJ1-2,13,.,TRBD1,TGTGCCAGCAGGCGGACAGGGGTGAATGGCTACACCTTC,CASRRTGVNGYTF
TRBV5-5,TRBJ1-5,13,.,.,TGTGCCAGCAGCTTGGAAGGAGCCCAGCCCCAGCATTTT,CASSLEGAQPQHF
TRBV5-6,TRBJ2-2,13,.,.,TGTGCCAGCAGCTTATGGGGGGCCGGGGAGCTGTTTTTT,CASSLWGAGELFF
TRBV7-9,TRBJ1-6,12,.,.,TGTGCCAGCAGCTTAGAGGCGGCACCCCTCCACTTT,CASSLEAAPLHF
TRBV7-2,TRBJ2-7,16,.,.,TGTGCCAGCAGCTTGGCCACAGGGTCGAGATCCTACGAGCAGTACTTC,CASSLATGSRSYEQYF
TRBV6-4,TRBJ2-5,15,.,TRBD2,TGTGCCAGCAGTTCCTTAGCGGGAGGACAAGAGACCCAGTACTTC,CASSSLAGGQETQYF
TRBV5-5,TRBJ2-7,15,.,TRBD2,TGTGCCAGCAGCTTGGCTCCCAGCGGGGTAGGCGAGCAGTACTTC,CASSLAPSGVGEQYF
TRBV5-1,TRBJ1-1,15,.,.,TGCGCCAGCAGCGCTGCTCTGACAAGGAACACTGAAGCTTTCTTT,CASSAALTRNTEAFF
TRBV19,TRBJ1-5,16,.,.,TGTGCCAGTAGTCCCTACAGGGCTGGCAGCAATCAGCCCCAGCATTTT,CASSPYRAGSNQPQHF
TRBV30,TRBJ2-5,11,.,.,TGTGCCTGGAGTGTACAGGAGACCCAGTACTTC,CAWSVQETQYF
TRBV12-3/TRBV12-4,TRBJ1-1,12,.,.,TGTGCCAGCAATCCTCCGGACAGAGAAGCTTTCTTT,CASNPPDREAFF
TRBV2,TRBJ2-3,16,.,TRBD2,TGTGCCAGCAGGAAAGATCTAGCGGGTAACACAGATACGCAGTATTTT,CASRKDLAGNTDTQYF
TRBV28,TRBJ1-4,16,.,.,TGTGCCAGCAGCCCCCCGAGACAGAATGGAAATGAAAAACTGTTTTTT,CASSPPRQNGNEKLFF
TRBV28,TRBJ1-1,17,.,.,TGTGCCAGCAGCGTCCGGACAGTAAACCCCATGAACACTGAAGCTTTCTTT,CASSVRTVNPMNTEAFF
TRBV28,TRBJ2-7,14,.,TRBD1,TGTGCCAGCAGCCCGCGACAGGGCTACTACGAGCAGTACTTC,CASSPRQGYYEQYF
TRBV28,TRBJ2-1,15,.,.,TGTGCCAGCAGTTCCCCTTTTCGGTATCACAATGAGCAGTTCTTC,CASSSPFRYHNEQFF
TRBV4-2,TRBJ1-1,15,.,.,TGTGCCAGCAGCCTAGAAAAGGGGCAAAACACTGAAGCTTTCTTT,CASSLEKGQNTEAFF
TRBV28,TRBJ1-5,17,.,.,TGTGCCAGCAGTTCAGGATTCGGGGGTTATAGCAATCAGCCCCAGCATTTT,CASSSGFGGYSNQPQHF
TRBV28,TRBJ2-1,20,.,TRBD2,TGTGCCAGCAGTACCCGGACTAGCGGAACCTTTGTTAGTACCTACAATGAGCAGTTCTTC,CASSTRTSGTFVSTYNEQFF